The clone carrying this TCR beta chain has a single count. The PBMCs were sourced from fresh peripheral blood (more than 8.5 ml). The sample is drawn from a study of T cells in Graves' hyperthyroidism and ophthalmopathy. V lost 8 bases to trimming and J lost 4 bases, with 8 bases between them. CDR3 length: 11 residues. Germline CDR1 reads MDHEN; CDR2 reads SYDVKM. RNA transcripts were the template for amplifying TCR beta CDR3 regions. In the first-round RT-PCR of the TCR CDR3, the HTBI primer set was used. Each CDR3 protein gets one entry after TCRdb re-called the multiplex PCR reads with MiXCR. The data hold approximately 520,000 distinct CDR3 sequences, with less than 25% observed a single time.

The sample taken for sequencing was blood. The receptor was derived from a man between 18 and 29 years old with Graves' hyperthyroidism. The J gene is TRBJ1-2, the V gene TRBV28, with a tentative D call TRBD1 (5 bases). CDR3 loop: CASWTFYGYTF. CDR3 nucleotides: TGTGCCAGCTGGACATTCTATGGCTACACCTTC.